One and the same sample provided the 12 T cell receptor beta chains below, sequenced in a study of radiotherapy plus CTLA-4 blockade in lung cancer. Repertoires were generated with immunoSEQ multiplex PCR, while TCRdb's copy carries only in-frame clones and drops some. The sample has 75,000 to 100,000 clones; 88% are singletons. The sample consisted of peripheral blood, taken from a patient treated with radiotherapy plus ipilimumab. Source of these receptors: a human donor with non-small cell lung cancer that progressed on radiotherapy plus ipilimumab.

CDR3 sequence reads: CASGSSGGPPYEQFF. The CDR3 DNA reads TGTGCCAGTGGATCTAGCGGGGGCCCCCCCTATGAGCAGTTCTTC. The rearrangement links TRBV6-1 to TRBJ2-1, with TRBD2 identical over 10 bases. The CDR3 consists of 15 residues. Germline CDR1 and CDR2: MNHNS and SASEGT. With 9 bases clipped from V and 8 bases from J, the junction kept 13 bases outside the gene matches.

V usage is TRBV10-3 and J usage is TRBJ2-7; 10 bases fit TRBD2. Germline V gene lookup returns CDR1 ENHRY and CDR2 SYGVKD. The CDR3 length is 16 residues. V lost 10 bases and J lost 3; bases outside the gene matches: 15. CDR3 protein: CASLDTPGLANYEQYF. The CDR3 coding sequence is TGTGCCAGCCTAGATACTCCGGGACTAGCGAACTACGAGCAGTACTTC.

This chain uses TRBV6-1 with TRBJ1-4; D is undetermined. V gave up 6 bases and J gave up 8 bases, with 13 bases separating them. Germline V gives CDR1 MNHNS, CDR2 SASEGT. This CDR3 is 13 amino acids long. Here the CDR3 DNA reads TGTGCCAGCAGCCAAGTCCGGGCCGAAAAACTGTTTTTT. This sequence encodes CASSQVRAEKLFF.

This chain links TRBV9 with TRBJ1-2; TRBD1 is a possible D gene (5 bases). Trimming shortened V by 3 bases and J by 8 bases, and 14 bases separated the two germline ends. The CDR3 spans 13 residues. Germline CDR1 and CDR2: SGDLS and YYNGEE. The CDR3 spells CASSARTYGGYTF. The CDR3 DNA reads as TGTGCCAGCAGCGCCCGGACATACGGCGGCTACACCTTC.

The chain recombines TRBV6-5 with TRBJ2-2; D is possibly TRBD1 (5 bases). CDR3 size: 15 residues. Looked up from germline, CDR1 is MNHEY and CDR2 is SVGAGI. The V and J ends lost 5 bases and 7 bases respectively, with 17 bases between them. CDR3 DNA sequence: TGTGCCAGCAGTCGCGATGGTGGGGCGGACGGGGAGCTGTTTTTT. This gives the protein CASSRDGGADGELFF.

The chain links TRBV9 to TRBJ2-1; no reliable D call. This CDR3 comprises 15 residues. V lost 0 bases to trimming and J lost 6 bases, with 13 bases between them. The germline CDR1 and CDR2 sequences are SGDLS and YYNGEE. CDR3: CASSVGALVGNEQFF. CDR3 in DNA: TGTGCCAGCAGCGTAGGCGCCTTGGTCGGCAATGAGCAGTTCTTC.

The chain uses TRBV5-6 and TRBJ2-5, with 7 bases aligning to TRBD1. The germline V gene has CDR1 SGHDT and CDR2 YYEEEE. Trimming took 7 bases from V and 5 from J; bases not matched to a gene: 8. The length of the CDR3 is 13 residues. The CDR3 DNA sequence: TGTGCCAGCCAGACAGGGAATGATGAGACCCAGTACTTC. It specifies CASQTGNDETQYF.

The chain recombines TRBV5-1 with TRBJ2-2; D unresolved. Germline lookup yields CDR1 SGHRS and CDR2 YFSETQ. CDR3 length equals 16 residues. V shed 0 bases and J shed 2 bases, with 11 bases lying between them. The CDR3, as DNA: TGCGCCAGCAGCTTGGTCGGGTTTGCAAACACCGGGGAGCTGTTTTTT. As protein: CASSLVGFANTGELFF.

The chain links TRBV7-2 to TRBJ2-7, with 7 bases that match TRBD2. CDR1 is SGHTA and CDR2 is FQGNSA in the germline V gene. The V and J ends lost 3 bases and 3 bases, in that order; junction bases with no gene match: 14. The CDR3 totals 17 residues. CDR3 sequence reads: CASSFSFNWEGHYEQYF. Written as DNA, the CDR3 is TGTGCCAGCAGCTTCTCCTTTAATTGGGAGGGCCACTACGAGCAGTACTTC.

This clone was counted a few times. This chain links TRBV19 with TRBJ1-2, with 8 bases identical to TRBD1. Germline CDR1 reads LNHDA; CDR2 reads SQIVND (reference sequence). V shed 6 bases, J shed 2 bases, and the junction held 5 bases outside the gene matches. This CDR3 is built from 14 residues. CDR3 DNA sequence: TGTGCCAGTAGAGACAGGGGAATCAACTATGGCTACACCTTC. It translates to CASRDRGINYGYTF.

This chain joins TRBV2 and TRBJ1-1; 9 bases map to TRBD1. V lost 6 bases and J lost 7; bases outside the gene matches: 0. The CDR3 has 11 residues. Germline V gene lookup returns CDR1 SNHLY and CDR2 FYNNEI. The CDR3 DNA follows: TGTGCCAGCAGGGGACAGGGTGAAGCTTTCTTT. This encodes CASRGQGEAFF.

The V call is TRBV7-8, the J call TRBJ2-1; D is unclear. Trimming removed 4 bases at V and 12 bases at J, with 13 bases between. Per germline, CDR1 SGHVS and CDR2 FQNEAQ. The CDR3 totals 12 residues. The CDR3 DNA sequence: TGTGCCAGCAGCTCCACGTCGGGTCGGCAGTTCTTC. Encoded protein: CASSSTSGRQFF.